This T cell receptor beta chain was identified during a study of blood T cell repertoires in COVID-19. Overall study: Acute and convalescent COVID-19 samples came from the United States, Italy and Spain. T cells, B-cell-depleted T cells, or PBMCs provided the cDNA or gDNA that served as material.

Clones were read by immunoSEQ multiplex PCR, and TCRdb kept only the in-frame ones, dropping some. Counted here are 120,000 to 150,000 clones, roughly 84% occurring once; the ten biggest clones make up 30% to 45%. V lost 0 bases and J 14 bases, leaving 19 bases between the germline ends. Germline V gives CDR1 SGHTS, CDR2 YDEGEE. CDR3 length: 14 residues. The source of this sequence is a human donor in a cohort sampled during active COVID-19. The genes are TRBV5-8 and TRBJ2-3; possibly TRBD2 for D (5 bases). Sample: peripheral blood. The CDR3 nucleotides are TGTGCCAGCAGCTTGGTCCCGCAGTGGACTGAGGGGTATTTT. Amino acid sequence: CASSLVPQWTEGYF.